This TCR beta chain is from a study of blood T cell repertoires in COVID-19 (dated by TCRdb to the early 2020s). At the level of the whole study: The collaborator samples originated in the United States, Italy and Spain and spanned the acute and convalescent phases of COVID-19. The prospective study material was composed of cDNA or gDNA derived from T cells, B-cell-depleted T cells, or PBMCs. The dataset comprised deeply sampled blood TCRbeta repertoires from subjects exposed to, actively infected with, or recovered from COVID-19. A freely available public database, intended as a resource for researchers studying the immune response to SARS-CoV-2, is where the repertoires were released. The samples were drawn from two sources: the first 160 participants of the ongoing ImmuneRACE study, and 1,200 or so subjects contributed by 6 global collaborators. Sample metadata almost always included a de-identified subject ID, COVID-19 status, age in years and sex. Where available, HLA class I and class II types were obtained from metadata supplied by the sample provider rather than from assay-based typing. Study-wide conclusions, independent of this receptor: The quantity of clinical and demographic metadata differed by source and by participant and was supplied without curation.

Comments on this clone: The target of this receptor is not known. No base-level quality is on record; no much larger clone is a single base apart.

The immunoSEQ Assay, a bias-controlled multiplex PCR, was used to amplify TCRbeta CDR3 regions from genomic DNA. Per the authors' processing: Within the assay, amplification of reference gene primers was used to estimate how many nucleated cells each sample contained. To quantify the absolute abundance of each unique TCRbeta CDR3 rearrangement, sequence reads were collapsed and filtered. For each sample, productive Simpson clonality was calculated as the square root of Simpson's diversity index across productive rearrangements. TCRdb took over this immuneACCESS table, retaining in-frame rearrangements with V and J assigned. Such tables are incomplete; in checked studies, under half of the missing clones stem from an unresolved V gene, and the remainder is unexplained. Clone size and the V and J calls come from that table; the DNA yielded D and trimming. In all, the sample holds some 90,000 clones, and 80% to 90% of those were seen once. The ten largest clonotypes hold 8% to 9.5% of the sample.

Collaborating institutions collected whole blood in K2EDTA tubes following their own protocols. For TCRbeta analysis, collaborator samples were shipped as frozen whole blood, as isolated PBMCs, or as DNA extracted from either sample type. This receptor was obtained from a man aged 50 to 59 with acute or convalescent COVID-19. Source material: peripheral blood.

The DNA sequence is given as TGTGCCAGCGGGGGGGCAGATACGCAGTATTTT. This gives the protein CASGGADTQYF. The rearranged segments are TRBV6-6 and TRBJ2-3; 7 of the junction bases match TRBD2. Here V drops 8 bases and J drops 4 bases, and the junction holds 0 bases not matched to any gene. CDR3 length: 11 amino acids, cysteine to phenylalanine. This entry keeps only the CDR3 DNA: 33 bases, framed from base 1. The germline V gene (reference sequence) yields MNHNY for CDR1 and SVGAGI for CDR2.